One sample yielded the 14 T cell receptor beta chains listed below, sequenced in a study of human T cells and chemical hapten exposure. A single record per CDR3 protein comes from TCRdb applying MiXCR to the RACE reads. The sample comprises 330,000 or so distinct CDR3 sequences, nearly 6.5% of which are singletons, and under 7% rests with the top ten. Sample time point: patch test 2, 6 weeks after DPC sensitization. Treatment in this sample: therapeutic diphenylcyclopropenone sensitization with weekly scalp DPC. Sequences were derived from whole blood, sampled in connection with sensitization to the hapten diphenylcyclopropenone (DPC). Source of these receptors: a woman between 18 and 29 years old with alopecia areata. Some clones in this sample may be carry-over from other donors' samples.

This clonotype was observed many times. The chain employs TRBV29-1 and TRBJ1-3, with D tentatively TRBD1 (5 bases). V shed 3 bases and J shed 4 bases, with 10 bases lying between them. From germline, CDR1 is SQVTM and CDR2 ANQGSEA. The CDR3 sequence is 13 residues long. This CDR3 is CSVDTGGGNTIYF. The CDR3 DNA sequence: TGCAGCGTTGATACAGGTGGAGGAAACACCATATATTTT.

This clonotype was counted between two and nine times. V is TRBV6-6 and J is TRBJ1-1; possible D gene TRBD1, 6 bases. The CDR3 covers 18 residues. Trimming pared 5 bases from V and 1 base from J, leaving 23 bases between. The germline CDR1 and CDR2 sequences are MNHNY and SVGAGI (reference sequence). The CDR3 bases are TGTGCCAGCAGTGAAACCGGGACACCCCATGGAAGGAACACTGAAGCTTTCTTT. This codes for CASSETGTPHGRNTEAFF.

The sample holds a few counts of this clonotype. The chain recombines TRBV5-1 with TRBJ2-7; TRBD1 aligns across 7 bases. Germline V CDR1 and CDR2: SGHRS, YFSETQ. The CDR3 runs 16 residues. The J segment lost 1 base and the V segment lost 3 bases, leaving 10 bases of the junction unmatched. CDR3 protein: CASSSQNRGLSYEQYF. Written as DNA, the CDR3 is TGCGCCAGCAGCTCGCAGAACAGGGGCCTATCCTACGAGCAGTACTTC.

At least ten counts were recorded for this clonotype. The rearrangement links TRBV3-1 to TRBJ1-4, with a tentative D call TRBD1 (5 bases). V was cut by 0 bases and J by 7 bases, with 9 bases left in between. The CDR3 runs to 14 residues. In germline, CDR1 is LGHDT, CDR2 YNNKEL (reference sequence). In DNA form, the CDR3 reads TGTGCCAGCAGCCAAGAAGGGGTCGGTGAAAAACTGTTTTTT. Its protein product is CASSQEGVGEKLFF.

There are many counts of this clonotype. The rearrangement links TRBV12-3 or TRBV12-4 to TRBJ2-7, with 7 nucleotides matching TRBD1. This CDR3 contains 12 residues. V lost 7 bases to trimming and J lost 7 bases; unmatched junction nucleotides: 7. CDR3 nucleotides: TGTGCCAGCACTCCCGACAGGGAGGAGCAGTACTTC. It translates to CASTPDREEQYF.

Only a few counts were recorded for this clonotype. The chain joins TRBV20-1 to TRBJ1-5; D might be TRBD1 (5 bases). The CDR3 length is 16 residues. Per germline, CDR1 DFQATT and CDR2 SNEGSKA (reference sequence). Trimming removed 5 bases at V and 0 bases at J, with 17 bases between. The CDR3 nucleotides read TGCAGTGCTGCGCTGGGGGGGTACGATAGCAATCAGCCCCAGCATTTT. Its translation: CSAALGGYDSNQPQHF.

This clonotype was observed many times. The chain has TRBV12-3 or TRBV12-4 and TRBJ1-2; D gene unclear. Deletions cut 3 bases from V and 4 bases from J, with 6 bases between. The CDR3 is 12 residues long. CDR3 bases: TGTGCCAGCAGTTTCGGTGTCTATGGCTACACCTTC. It encodes CASSFGVYGYTF.

The table lists this clonotype with a few counts. V gene TRBV11-1 combines with J gene TRBJ2-1, with D uncertain. V was cut by 5 bases and J by 5 bases, with 10 bases left in between. The CDR3 has 13 amino acids. Germline lookup yields CDR1 SGHAT and CDR2 FQDESV (reference sequence). The CDR3 spells CASSPRLDNEQFF. The CDR3, as DNA: TGTGCCAGCAGCCCCCGGCTGGACAATGAGCAGTTCTTC.

This chain connects TRBV4-2 to TRBJ1-4; D not resolved. V gave up 0 bases and J gave up 4 bases, with 9 bases separating them. The CDR3 is 15 residues long. The germline CDR1 and CDR2 sequences are LGHNA and YNFKEQ. The CDR3 protein is CASSQDKAVNEKLFF. The DNA for the CDR3 is TGTGCCAGCAGCCAAGATAAAGCCGTTAATGAAAAACTGTTTTTT.

This clonotype was observed at least ten times. The CDR3 loop is CSAQEEIGPQHF. For the CDR3, the DNA is TGCAGTGCCCAAGAGGAAATTGGGCCCCAGCATTTT. The chain uses TRBV20-1 and TRBJ1-5, with unresolved D. CDR1 DFQATT and CDR2 SNEGSKA come from the germline V gene (reference sequence). Trimming cost V 6 bases and J 9 bases, with 15 bases left between them. This CDR3 contains 12 residues.

V is TRBV4-1 and J is TRBJ1-4; unclear D gene. This CDR3 contains 14 residues. CDR1 and CDR2 (germline): MGHRA, YSYEKL. V was clipped by 1 base and J by 3 bases, with 6 bases between them. The CDR3 is CASSQVPSNEKLFF. CDR3 in DNA: TGCGCCAGCAGCCAAGTCCCGTCTAATGAAAAACTGTTTTTT.

At least ten counts were recorded for this clonotype. This sequence joins TRBV7-2 and TRBJ2-7, with TRBD2 identical over 8 bases. Trimming at V came to 0 bases and at J to 5 bases, leaving 6 bases not matched to a gene. Germline V gene lookup returns CDR1 SGHTA and CDR2 FQGNSA. The CDR3 spans 15 residues. The CDR3 region has the DNA TGTGCCAGCAGCTTAGCGTGGACGGGGGGGGACGAGCAGTACTTC. This codes for CASSLAWTGGDEQYF.

This clonotype occurred a few times. The V gene is TRBV7-8, the J gene TRBJ2-2; D may be TRBD1 (5 bases). This CDR3 has 16 residues. V gave up 0 bases and J gave up 5 bases, with 13 bases separating them. Per germline, CDR1 SGHVS and CDR2 FQNEAQ. CDR3 bases: TGTGCCAGCAGCTTAGCTTGGGGCGCAGTAACCGGGGAGCTGTTTTTT. Protein sequence: CASSLAWGAVTGELFF.

V gene TRBV7-9 combines with J gene TRBJ2-1; TRBD1 might be the D (6 bases). There are 14 residues in the CDR3. Trimming took 3 bases from V and 8 from J, leaving 14 bases between them. Germline CDR1 is SEHNR and CDR2 is FQNEAQ (reference sequence). Here the CDR3 DNA reads TGTGCCAGCAGCTTGACCAGATCAGGGGATGAGCAGTTCTTC. Translation gives CASSLTRSGDEQFF.